These 12 T cell receptor beta chains were sequenced from one sample in a study of CD8+ T cells in alopecia areata. RNA extraction and reverse transcription yielded cDNA as sequencing template. Method: immunoSEQ multiplex PCR; TCRdb's copy keeps in-frame clones and lacks some. The sample lists around 200,000 clones, roughly 60% occurring once. Sequencing used CD4+ T cells sorted from blood, obtained at week 0. These receptors originate from a human donor with alopecia areata.

This clone was recorded a few times. The sample holds other DNA sequences that translate to the same CDR3. V usage is TRBV30 and J usage is TRBJ2-6; D gene unclear. Trimming cost V 3 bases and J 0 bases, with 3 bases left between them. The CDR3 extends over 13 amino acids. CDR1 is GTSNPN, CDR2 SVGIG, per germline (reference sequence). CDR3 amino acids: CAWRNSGANVLTF. The CDR3 DNA reads as TGTGCCTGGAGGAACTCTGGGGCCAACGTCCTGACTTTC.

This clone was counted between two and nine times. V gene TRBV6-6 combines with J gene TRBJ2-3; tentatively, D is TRBD1 or TRBD2 (6 bases each). This CDR3 is built from 15 residues. Germline CDR1 MNHNY, CDR2 SVGAGI (reference sequence). V dropped 5 bases and J dropped 0 bases, with 12 bases sitting between them. The CDR3 sequence is CASSDGGPSTDTQYF. In DNA, the CDR3 is TGTGCCAGCAGTGATGGGGGGCCGAGCACAGATACGCAGTATTTT.

The chain combines TRBV7-2 with TRBJ2-3, with D possibly matching TRBD2 (5 bases). Trimming took off 1 base at V and 2 bases at J, with 13 bases between the two ends. The CDR3 is made up of 16 amino acids. Germline CDR1 is SGHTA and CDR2 is FQGNSA. The CDR3 nucleotides read TGTGCCAGCAGCTTAGTGCGCGGAGGTACCACAGATACGCAGTATTTT. Its translation: CASSLVRGGTTDTQYF.

This rearrangement joins TRBV15 to TRBJ2-6; no clear D gene. The CDR3 loop spans 16 amino acids. V was trimmed by 2 bases and J by 1 base, leaving 9 bases between them. Germline CDR1 LNHNV, CDR2 YYDKDF (reference sequence). This chain's CDR3 is CATSRLTTSGANVLTF. The CDR3 bases are TGTGCCACCAGCAGACTTACTACATCTGGGGCCAACGTCCTGACTTTC.

The V gene is TRBV30, the J gene TRBJ1-1; D unresolved. Trimming took off 3 bases at V and 8 bases at J, with 4 bases between the two ends. The CDR3 length is 9 residues. The germline gives CDR1 GTSNPN, CDR2 SVGIG (reference sequence). Here the CDR3 reads CAWSREAFF. The CDR3 DNA follows: TGTGCCTGGAGCAGGGAAGCTTTCTTT.

The chain employs TRBV5-6 and TRBJ2-7; D is uncertain. CDR1 is SGHDT and CDR2 is YYEEEE in the germline V gene. Trimming left V 0 bases short and J 3 bases short, with 4 bases between. CDR3 length: 12 amino acids. The chain's CDR3 is CASSLVGYEQYF. CDR3 DNA: TGTGCCAGCAGCTTGGTGGGCTACGAGCAGTACTTC.

V gene TRBV30 combines with J gene TRBJ2-1; D might be TRBD1 or TRBD2, each matching 5 bases. Trimming took off 0 bases at V and 4 bases at J, with 10 bases between the two ends. The CDR3 spans 14 residues. The germline V gene encodes CDR1 GTSNPN and CDR2 SVGIG (reference sequence). The CDR3: CAWSVMGPYNEQFF. Here the CDR3 DNA reads TGTGCCTGGAGTGTAATGGGACCATACAATGAGCAGTTCTTC.

This clone occurred a few times. The chain joins TRBV5-6 to TRBJ2-1; D remains unclear. The germline V and J ends were trimmed by 0 bases and 7 bases, with 8 bases remaining between them. Germline CDR1 is SGHDT and CDR2 is YYEEEE. The length of the CDR3 is 13 residues. The chain's CDR3 is CASSLDRVNEQFF. The CDR3 region has the DNA TGTGCCAGCAGCTTGGACAGAGTGAATGAGCAGTTCTTC.

The rearrangement uses TRBV29-1 and TRBJ1-5; D not resolved. Germline values: CDR1 SQVTM, CDR2 ANQGSEA. V gave up 2 bases and J gave up 12 bases, with 14 bases separating them. The CDR3 spans 12 residues. Here the CDR3 reads CSVETALEGQHF. The CDR3 region has the DNA TGCAGCGTTGAAACGGCTCTTGAAGGCCAGCATTTT. The full variable domain, its missing parts supplied by reference TRBV29-1 and TRBJ1-5, is SAVISQKPSRDICQRGTSLTIQCQVDSQVTMMFWYRQQPGQSLTLIATANQGSEATYESGFVIDKFPISRPNLTFSTLTVSNMSPEDSSIYLCSVETALEGQHFGDGTRLSIL.

V usage is TRBV7-6 and J usage is TRBJ2-3; tentative D call: TRBD2 (6 bases). Trimming pared 3 bases from V and 0 bases from J, leaving 10 bases between. The CDR3 consists of 15 residues. The germline V gene encodes CDR1 SGHVS and CDR2 FNYEAQ. This chain's CDR3 is CASSFRDSSTDTQYF. CDR3 coding DNA: TGTGCCAGCAGCTTCCGGGACTCAAGCACAGATACGCAGTATTTT.

A note on this clone: The same CDR3 also results from other DNA sequences found in this sample. This sequence joins TRBV29-1 and TRBJ1-1; a weak D match, TRBD1 (6 bases). Germline-derived CDR1 and CDR2 are SQVTM and ANQGSEA. There are 13 residues in the CDR3. V shed 6 bases and J shed 0 bases, with 11 bases lying between them. The CDR3 loop is CSVAGVLNTEAFF. The DNA of the CDR3 is TGCAGCGTCGCAGGGGTTCTGAACACTGAAGCTTTCTTT.

The CDR3 loop is CSVQKGADTQYF. DNA of the CDR3: TGCAGCGTCCAAAAGGGGGCAGATACGCAGTATTTT. This chain uses TRBV29-1 with TRBJ2-3; TRBD1 is a possible D gene (6 bases). The CDR3 extends over 12 amino acids. The germline V gene has CDR1 SQVTM and CDR2 ANQGSEA. The V gene lost 6 bases and the J gene lost 4 bases, with 11 bases spanning the gap.